These 15 T cell receptor beta chains originate from one sample sequenced in a study of cytomegalovirus exposure and HLA in healthy donors. The primer mix had 60 Vbeta and 13 Jbeta primers. Libraries were prepared by immunoSEQ multiplex PCR; TCRdb keeps only in-frame clonotypes and omits some of them. Of roughly 170,000 clones in the sample, 84% are singletons; the top ten hold about 1%. Input material: PBMCs. The receptor source for this set is a man aged 25 to 40 in good health and CMV-seronegative.

The rearrangement uses TRBV6-5 and TRBJ2-7; tentatively, D is TRBD2 (5 bases). Trimming pared 5 bases from V and 7 bases from J, leaving 9 bases between. Germline V lookup: CDR1 MNHEY, CDR2 SVGAGI. The CDR3 sequence is 11 residues long. CDR3 nucleotide sequence: TGTGCCAGCAGTCCAGGACTTGAGCAGTACTTC. This gives the protein CASSPGLEQYF.

This clone was seen only a few times. The chain joins TRBV13 to TRBJ2-6; D remains ambiguous. The CDR3 loop spans 15 amino acids. The V end was cut by 0 bases, the J end by 1 base, with 4 bases between. Germline values: CDR1 PRHDT, CDR2 FYEKMQ (reference sequence). Written as DNA, the CDR3 is TGTGCCAGCAGCTTAGGGCGGTCTGGGGCCAACGTCCTGACTTTC. This translates into CASSLGRSGANVLTF.

The count of this clone is one. The chain links TRBV5-6 to TRBJ2-4, with TRBD2 as a possible D gene (6 bases). Germline values: CDR1 SGHDT, CDR2 YYEEEE. V lost 1 base to trimming and J lost 0 bases, with 17 bases between them. The CDR3 has 18 amino acids. This CDR3 is CASSLRSGGSLAKNIQYF. In nucleotides, the CDR3 is TGTGCCAGCAGCTTGCGGTCTGGAGGGTCCCTAGCCAAAAACATTCAGTACTTC. Full variable domain (remainder filled in from reference TRBV5-6 and TRBJ2-4): DAGVTQSPTHLIKTRGQQVTLRCSPKSGHDTVSWYQQALGQGPQFIFQYYEEEERQRGNFPDRFSGHQFPNYSSELNVNALLLGDSALYLCASSLRSGGSLAKNIQYFGAGTRLSVL.

The V gene is TRBV15, the J gene TRBJ2-6; D might be TRBD2 (6 bases). The CDR3 is made up of 17 amino acids. Trimming left V 2 bases short and J 0 bases short, with 11 bases between. The germline CDR1 and CDR2 sequences are LNHNV and YYDKDF (reference sequence). The DNA for the CDR3 is TGTGCCACCAGCAGACGCCTCGGGGGCTCTGGGGCCAACGTCCTGACTTTC. Protein: CATSRRLGGSGANVLTF.

The chain has TRBV15 and TRBJ2-2; 10 bases fit TRBD2. V lost 0 bases and J lost 6; bases outside the gene matches: 4. This CDR3 spans 16 amino acids. Germline V gives CDR1 LNHNV, CDR2 YYDKDF (reference sequence). This CDR3 reads CATSRDTLAGPGELFF. The CDR3, as DNA: TGTGCCACCAGCAGAGACACACTAGCGGGACCCGGGGAGCTGTTTTTT.

This chain uses TRBV19 with TRBJ1-1; tentative D call: TRBD1 (6 bases). The CDR3 has 15 amino acids. Trimming stripped 5 bases from V and 6 bases from J, with 19 bases between. From germline, CDR1 is LNHDA and CDR2 SQIVND (reference sequence). This chain's CDR3 is CASSAWTETFSEAFF. In DNA form, the CDR3 reads TGTGCCAGTAGTGCATGGACAGAGACCTTTTCTGAAGCTTTCTTT.

This chain links TRBV5-1 with TRBJ2-5; D gene uncertain. The DNA matches TRBJ2-7 better at its end, which makes the J call doubtful. Per the germline V gene, CDR1 is SGHRS and CDR2 is YFSETQ. The CDR3 totals 14 residues. The CDR3 loop reads CASSFNGFSYEQYF. Here the CDR3 DNA reads TGCGCCAGCAGCTTCAACGGGTTCTCCTACGAGCAGTACTTC.

The V call is TRBV7-3, the J call TRBJ1-1, with 7 bases identical to TRBD1. V lost 5 bases, J lost 7 bases, and 10 bases stayed unmatched. The CDR3 totals 14 residues. Germline CDR1 SGHTA, CDR2 FQGTGA. CDR3 in DNA: TGTGCCAGCAGCAAATCAGGGGGACGTGATGAAGCTTTCTTT. Its translation is CASSKSGGRDEAFF.

In DNA, the CDR3 is TGTGCCAGCAGCTTACACCCGGGAGAGACCCAGTACTTC. It codes for CASSLHPGETQYF. V is TRBV7-9 and J is TRBJ2-5; D not certain. V lost 2 bases, J lost 4 bases, and 8 bases lay in between. Germline lookup yields CDR1 SEHNR and CDR2 FQNEAQ (reference sequence). This CDR3 comprises 13 residues.

The chain recombines TRBV7-9 with TRBJ2-1; no firm D call. Germline V gene data show CDR1 as SEHNR and CDR2 as FQNEAQ (reference sequence). V was shortened by 5 bases and J by 7 bases, with 15 bases between the two germline ends. The CDR3 totals 14 residues. The CDR3 here is CASSHGTSGNEQFF. For the CDR3, the DNA is TGTGCCAGCAGCCACGGAACCTCCGGGAATGAGCAGTTCTTC.

The chain is built from TRBV4-1 and TRBJ2-7; 7 bases map to TRBD1. This CDR3 region has 16 residues. Germline loops: CDR1 MGHRA, CDR2 YSYEKL. Trimming cost V 1 base and J 3 bases; bases outside gene matches: 9. DNA of the CDR3: TGCGCCAGCAGCCAAGTGGCGTCAGGGGGACACTACGAGCAGTACTTC. This codes for CASSQVASGGHYEQYF.

The chain is built from TRBV15 and TRBJ2-7, with 11 bases identical to TRBD2. This CDR3 region has 15 residues. Germline lookup yields CDR1 LNHNV and CDR2 YYDKDF (reference sequence). V lost 5 bases to trimming and J lost 1 base; unmatched junction nucleotides: 4. This chain's CDR3 is CATSRSSGGSYEQYF. In nucleotides, the CDR3 is TGTGCCACCAGCCGCTCTAGCGGGGGGTCCTACGAGCAGTACTTC.

This sequence joins TRBV5-8 and TRBJ2-3; perhaps TRBD2 as D (6 bases). The V gene's germline CDR1 is SGHTS and CDR2 YDEGEE. This CDR3 region has 15 residues. Trimming cost V 6 bases and J 2 bases, with 16 bases left between them. CDR3 sequence reads: CASNRDGGATDTQYF. The CDR3 coding sequence is TGTGCCAGCAACAGAGACGGCGGGGCCACAGATACGCAGTATTTT.

This clone was counted only a few times. This chain connects TRBV30 to TRBJ2-5; D remains unclear. CDR1 and CDR2 from the germline V gene are GTSNPN and SVGIG (reference sequence). V lost 2 bases, J lost 5 bases, and 6 bases lay in between. This CDR3 has 11 residues. CDR3 nucleotides: TGTGCCTGGAGTCCCTCGGAGACCCAGTACTTC. Protein: CAWSPSETQYF.

This rearrangement joins TRBV5-1 to TRBJ2-7; D gene unclear. V dropped 0 bases and J dropped 4 bases, with 5 bases sitting between them. Germline CDR1 reads SGHRS; CDR2 reads YFSETQ. The CDR3 covers 12 residues. CDR3 region: CASSLGAYEQYF. The CDR3 DNA is TGCGCCAGCAGCTTGGGGGCGTACGAGCAGTACTTC.